This entry features one TCR beta chain sequence. Sequencing was performed with immunoSEQ multiplex PCR; in TCRdb, only in-frame clones are kept and a portion is missing. This sample carries hundreds of thousands of clones, around 90% of them seen once, and the ten largest clones take about 1.3%. The source of the sample is a study of blood T cell repertoires in COVID-19. This CDR3 region has 15 residues. J lost 3 bases, V lost 4 bases, and 6 bases had no gene match. CDR1 and CDR2 from the germline V gene are LGHNA and YSLEER. The chain recombines TRBV4-3 with TRBJ2-7; TRBD2 matches 10 bases. The sample was peripheral blood. The TCR sequence derives from a man older than 75 with acute or convalescent COVID-19. For the CDR3, the DNA is TGCGCCAGCAGCCCCGGGACTAGCGCGTACTACGAGCAGTACTTC. Residues: CASSPGTSAYYEQYF.